One and the same sample provided the 27 T cell receptor beta chains below, sequenced in a study of a mutant IDH1 vaccine in newly diagnosed glioma. Measured with immunoSEQ multiplex PCR; TCRdb has only the in-frame clones, and not every one. The sample carries tens of thousands of clones, about 83% recorded once. Time point of the sample: baseline, week 1 (first vaccination visit). The treatment was: pre-vaccination baseline after standard-of-care therapy. The sequences come from peripheral blood mononuclear cells (PBMCs), collected from a glioma patient treated with radiotherapy, temozolomide or both. The receptors stem from a woman in her late teens or twenties with glioma. Some clones in this sample may be carry-over from other donors' samples.

This chain connects TRBV7-9 to TRBJ2-2; D unresolved. Germline V gene lookup returns CDR1 SEHNR and CDR2 FQNEAQ (reference sequence). The CDR3 is 14 residues long. The V and J ends lost 1 base and 4 bases respectively, with 7 bases between them. Here the CDR3 reads CASSLVSVTGELFF. Here the CDR3 DNA reads TGTGCCAGCAGCTTAGTGTCGGTCACCGGGGAGCTGTTTTTT. Using reference TRBV7-9 and TRBJ2-2 for the parts outside the CDR3, the full variable domain is DTGVSQNPRHKITKRGQNVTFRCDPISEHNRLYWYRQTLGQGPEFLTYFQNEAQLEKSRLLSDRFSAERPKGSFSTLEIQRTEQGDSAMYLCASSLVSVTGELFFGEGSRLTVL.

The rearrangement uses TRBV2 and TRBJ1-1; TRBD1 is a possible D gene (5 bases). The CDR3 is 13 amino acids. Trimming pared 7 bases from V and 8 bases from J, leaving 17 bases between. Germline V gene data show CDR1 as SNHLY and CDR2 as FYNNEI. DNA of the CDR3: TGTGCCAGCACCTCGGGACTCACTGACGAAGCTTTCTTT. Its translation is CASTSGLTDEAFF.

This rearrangement joins TRBV7-2 to TRBJ1-2; D remains unclear. CDR1 is SGHTA and CDR2 is FQGNSA in the germline V gene. The V gene lost 0 bases and the J gene lost 8 bases, with 10 bases spanning the gap. CDR3 size: 13 residues. Written as DNA, the CDR3 is TGTGCCAGCAGCTTAGCCCAACCCGTGGGCTACACCTTC. This translates into CASSLAQPVGYTF.

The chain joins TRBV5-1 to TRBJ1-1; a weak D match, TRBD1 (6 bases). Per the germline V gene, CDR1 is SGHRS and CDR2 is YFSETQ. The CDR3 consists of 15 residues. Trimming left V 0 bases short and J 2 bases short, with 11 bases between. The CDR3 nucleotides are TGCGCCAGCAGCTTGGCCGGGACAAGAAACACTGAAGCTTTCTTT. It is translated as CASSLAGTRNTEAFF.

This clone was detected only a few times. The rearrangement joins TRBV6-4 to TRBJ2-2, with 11 bases aligning to TRBD2. Trimming at V came to 0 bases and at J to 3 bases, leaving 0 bases not matched to a gene. This CDR3 contains 16 residues. CDR1 and CDR2 from the germline V gene are MRHNA and SNTAGT. The CDR3 coding sequence is TGTGCCAGCAGTGACTCGACTAGCGGGGACACCGGGGAGCTGTTTTTT. Protein: CASSDSTSGDTGELFF.

J is TRBJ1-5 and V is TRBV5-6; 8 bases map to TRBD1. Trimming took 4 bases from V and 4 from J; bases not matched to a gene: 10. The CDR3 spans 16 residues. Germline V CDR1 and CDR2: SGHDT, YYEEEE. For the CDR3, the DNA is TGTGCCAGCAGCAGGCGGACAGGGATAGGGAATCAGCCCCAGCATTTT. Translation: CASSRRTGIGNQPQHF. Full variable domain (rest looked up from reference TRBV5-6 and TRBJ1-5): DAGVTQSPTHLIKTRGQQVTLRCSPKSGHDTVSWYQQALGQGPQFIFQYYEEEERQRGNFPDRFSGHQFPNYSSELNVNALLLGDSALYLCASSRRTGIGNQPQHFGDGTRLSIL.

The chain links TRBV9 to TRBJ1-6, with D unresolved. This CDR3 contains 15 residues. Per the germline V gene, CDR1 is SGDLS and CDR2 is YYNGEE. Trimming took off 2 bases at V and 9 bases at J, with 15 bases between the two ends. The CDR3 DNA reads as TGTGCCAGCAGCGTCGAGCCTGGTTTCATTTCACCCCTCCACTTT. Amino acid sequence: CASSVEPGFISPLHF.

Only a few counts were recorded for this clone. The V gene is TRBV4-1, the J gene TRBJ2-1, with 11 nucleotides matching TRBD2. The CDR3 is 15 residues long. V trimming: 6 bases; J trimming: 8 bases; junction bases outside the gene matches: 9. The germline gives CDR1 MGHRA, CDR2 YSYEKL. The CDR3 protein is CASSVSGGAGYEQFF. The CDR3 DNA is TGCGCCAGCAGTGTTAGCGGGGGGGCGGGATATGAGCAGTTCTTC.

The rearrangement uses TRBV18 and TRBJ2-7; D gene unclear. Trimming left V 0 bases short and J 2 bases short, with 8 bases between. This CDR3 is 14 amino acids long. Germline CDR1 KGHSH, CDR2 LQKENI. CDR3 residues: CASSPPDAAYEQYF. DNA for the CDR3: TGTGCCAGCTCACCACCGGACGCTGCCTACGAGCAGTACTTC.

J is TRBJ1-1 and V is TRBV28; D unresolved. The CDR3 consists of 12 residues. V shed 5 bases and J shed 4 bases, with 8 bases lying between them. Per germline, CDR1 MDHEN and CDR2 SYDVKM. CDR3 in amino acids: CASSGMGTEAFF. The CDR3 DNA is TGTGCCAGCAGTGGGATGGGCACTGAAGCTTTCTTT.

The gene calls are TRBV6-6 and TRBJ2-1, with 7 bases aligning to TRBD2. Unmatched junction bases numbered 4, after V lost 0 bases and J lost 2 bases. CDR3 size: 16 residues. Germline values: CDR1 MNHNY, CDR2 SVGAGI (reference sequence). The CDR3 loop reads CASSYSMRETYNEQFF. CDR3 DNA: TGTGCCAGCAGTTACTCGATGCGGGAGACCTACAATGAGCAGTTCTTC.

This chain joins TRBV6-6 and TRBJ2-7; 10 bases are shared with TRBD2. Germline V CDR1 and CDR2: MNHNY, SVGAGI (reference sequence). V was pared by 0 bases and J by 4 bases, with 6 bases of the junction left unmatched. The CDR3 loop spans 16 amino acids. CDR3 region: CASSYSGAGGRYEQYF. Written as DNA, the CDR3 is TGTGCCAGCAGTTACTCGGGAGCGGGAGGGAGGTACGAGCAGTACTTC.

The J gene is TRBJ2-3, the V gene TRBV6-5; 8 bases are shared with TRBD2. Germline V gene sequence: CDR1 MNHEY, CDR2 SVGAGI. The CDR3 length is 13 residues. With 8 bases clipped from V and 5 bases from J, the junction kept 6 bases outside the gene matches. The CDR3, as DNA: TGTGCCAGCCTCGTGGCGGGAGGAGATACGCAGTATTTT. This gives the protein CASLVAGGDTQYF.

The chain carries TRBV6-6 and TRBJ2-5, with 7 bases matching TRBD2. There are 14 residues in the CDR3. From germline, CDR1 is MNHNY and CDR2 SVGAGI (reference sequence). The V gene end was trimmed by 0 bases and the J gene end by 5 bases; junction bases not matched to a gene: 3. CDR3 protein: CASSYSGGVETQYF. CDR3 bases: TGTGCCAGCAGTTACTCGGGGGGGGTCGAGACCCAGTACTTC.

The chain links TRBV6-6 to TRBJ2-1, with D possibly called TRBD1 or TRBD2 (5 bases each). V was trimmed by 0 bases and J by 5 bases, leaving 8 bases between them. Germline assignment: CDR1 MNHNY and CDR2 SVGAGI (reference sequence). The CDR3 has 14 residues. The CDR3 sequence: CASSYSGVNNEQFF. The CDR3 DNA is TGTGCCAGCAGTTACTCGGGGGTGAACAATGAGCAGTTCTTC.

V and J are TRBV14 and TRBJ2-7, with D unclear. CDR1 and CDR2 from the germline V gene are SGHDN and FVKESK. The CDR3 sequence is 14 residues long. Deletions cut 0 bases from V and 4 bases from J, with 10 bases between. CDR3 coding DNA: TGTGCCAGCAGCCAAGATCTAGACGCTTACGAGCAGTACTTC. Encoded protein: CASSQDLDAYEQYF. The full variable domain, completed using reference TRBV14 and TRBJ2-7, is EAGVTQFPSHSVIEKGQTVTLRCDPISGHDNLYWYRRVMGKEIKFLLHFVKESKQDESGMPNNRFLAERTGGTYSTLKVQPAELEDSGVYFCASSQDLDAYEQYFGPGTRLTVT.

V gene TRBV19 combines with J gene TRBJ1-1; the D gene is possibly TRBD1 (6 bases). The V end was cut by 5 bases, the J end by 0 bases, with 10 bases between. CDR1 is LNHDA, CDR2 SQIVND, per germline (reference sequence). The CDR3 runs to 14 residues. This CDR3 is CASSARGMNTEAFF. The CDR3 bases are TGTGCCAGTAGTGCCAGGGGTATGAACACTGAAGCTTTCTTT.

The chain couples TRBV10-2 to TRBJ1-6; 9 positions agree with TRBD1. From germline, CDR1 is WSHSY and CDR2 SAAADI. The CDR3 is made up of 13 amino acids. V lost 8 bases to trimming and J lost 7 bases; unmatched junction nucleotides: 3. The CDR3 DNA is TGCGCCAGCGGACAGGGGCAGAATTCACCCCTCCACTTT. It is translated as CASGQGQNSPLHF.

This clone has a single count. The chain uses TRBV9 and TRBJ2-7; 8 bases align to TRBD2. With 0 bases clipped from V and 4 bases from J, the junction kept 6 bases outside the gene matches. Germline CDR1 reads SGDLS; CDR2 reads YYNGEE. The CDR3 extends over 15 amino acids. The CDR3 loop is CASSVDPAGVYEQYF. The CDR3 nucleotides are TGTGCCAGCAGCGTAGATCCAGCGGGAGTATACGAGCAGTACTTC.

The chain is built from TRBV6-5 and TRBJ1-5, with D hard to call. V was shortened by 5 bases and J by 5 bases, with 7 bases between the two germline ends. Germline V gene data show CDR1 as MNHEY and CDR2 as SVGAGI. This CDR3 spans 12 amino acids. CDR3 coding DNA: TGTGCCAGCAGTCCCGGGTATCAGCCCCAGCATTTT. Protein: CASSPGYQPQHF.

The genes are TRBV7-2 and TRBJ2-7; 7 nucleotides agree with TRBD2. The CDR3 is made up of 14 amino acids. V shed 1 base, J shed 1 base, and the junction held 1 base outside the gene matches. Germline lookup yields CDR1 SGHTA and CDR2 FQGNSA. The CDR3 nucleotides are TGTGCCAGCAGCTTAGGTAGCGGGTCCTACGAGCAGTACTTC. Translating gives CASSLGSGSYEQYF.

V gene TRBV6-1 combines with J gene TRBJ2-7; D remains ambiguous. Trimming left V 3 bases short and J 2 bases short, with 8 bases between. The CDR3 loop spans 13 amino acids. Germline CDR1 reads MNHNS; CDR2 reads SASEGT. The CDR3 here is CASSEVPAYEQYF. The CDR3, as DNA: TGTGCCAGCAGTGAGGTACCGGCCTACGAGCAGTACTTC.

V gene TRBV7-2 combines with J gene TRBJ1-4; D not certain. This CDR3 region has 15 residues. Trimming removed 2 bases from V and 8 bases from J, with 15 bases in between. Germline-derived CDR1 and CDR2 are SGHTA and FQGNSA. The CDR3 reads CASSLLSGRGEKLFF. Here the CDR3 DNA reads TGTGCCAGCAGCTTACTCTCAGGTAGAGGGGAAAAACTGTTTTTT.

The sample holds a few counts of this clone. The CDR3 spells CASTASSRGYTEAFF. The DNA of the CDR3 is TGTGCCAGCACTGCGTCGAGTAGGGGTTACACTGAAGCTTTCTTT. The rearrangement links TRBV2 to TRBJ1-1; possible D gene TRBD1, 5 bases. V was clipped by 7 bases and J by 3 bases, with 18 bases between them. Germline V gives CDR1 SNHLY, CDR2 FYNNEI. CDR3 size: 15 residues.

The chain combines TRBV6-5 with TRBJ2-3, with TRBD1 identical over 12 bases. CDR1 MNHEY and CDR2 SVGAGI come from the germline V gene. CDR3 length equals 14 residues. V shed 8 bases and J 1 base; nucleotides not matched to a gene: 1. The CDR3 reads CASGTGGGTDTQYF. The CDR3 nucleotides read TGTGCCAGCGGGACAGGGGGCGGCACAGATACGCAGTATTTT.

This chain links TRBV6-1 with TRBJ2-2, with 8 bases lining up with TRBD1. CDR1 is MNHNS and CDR2 is SASEGT in the germline V gene. The CDR3 totals 17 residues. The J segment lost 4 bases and the V segment lost 4 bases, leaving 11 bases of the junction unmatched. CDR3 sequence reads: CASSAPWDRTPTGELFF. The CDR3 DNA reads TGTGCCAGCAGTGCCCCCTGGGACAGGACCCCCACCGGGGAGCTGTTTTTT.

The CDR3 region has the DNA TGTGCCAGCAGTCCTCGAGGCAGGGGGCCTTCCGAGCAGTACTTC. Translation gives CASSPRGRGPSEQYF. The chain carries TRBV27 and TRBJ2-7; 8 bases are shared with TRBD1. Germline CDR1 reads MNHEY; CDR2 reads SMNVEV (reference sequence). The CDR3 length is 15 residues. V lost 5 bases, J lost 6 bases, and 12 bases stayed unmatched.